These 29 T cell receptor beta chains were all obtained from the same sample, sequenced in a study of graft-versus-host responses after intestinal transplantation. Clones were read by immunoSEQ multiplex PCR, and TCRdb kept only the in-frame ones, dropping some. Here the sample spans tens of thousands of clones, 85% to 95% being singletons. Their antigen targets remain unknown. Specimen: unstimulated CD8+ T cells sorted from spleen or lymph node cells, collected before transplant. These receptors originate from a human donor who was the organ donor for an intestinal transplant.

This chain connects TRBV9 to TRBJ2-1; D gene ambiguous. V lost 4 bases, J lost 0 bases, and 5 bases lay in between. Germline lookup yields CDR1 SGDLS and CDR2 YYNGEE. The CDR3 extends over 13 amino acids. DNA for the CDR3: TGTGCCAGCAGCTCTTCCTCCTACAATGAGCAGTTCTTC. This codes for CASSSSSYNEQFF.

V and J are TRBV30 and TRBJ2-7; either TRBD1 or TRBD2 may fit D (5 bases each). CDR3 length equals 13 residues. Germline-derived CDR1 and CDR2 are GTSNPN and SVGIG (reference sequence). The V end lost 2 bases, the J end lost 6 bases, and 14 bases lay between the germline ends. The CDR3 region has the DNA TGTGCCTGGAGTATTACCGGGGCGACCGAGCAGTACTTC. Translated, it gives CAWSITGATEQYF.

The rearrangement links TRBV28 to TRBJ2-1; D is unclear. There are 13 residues in the CDR3. CDR1 MDHEN and CDR2 SYDVKM come from the germline V gene. The V gene lost 2 bases and the J gene lost 8 bases, with 10 bases spanning the gap. CDR3 sequence reads: CASSLGRFDEQFF. As DNA, the CDR3 is TGTGCCAGCAGTTTAGGCAGATTCGATGAGCAGTTCTTC. Full variable domain (remainder filled in from reference TRBV28 and TRBJ2-1): DVKVTQSSRYLVKRTGEKVFLECVQDMDHENMFWYRQDPGLGLRLIYFSYDVKMKEKGDIPEGYSVSREKKERFSLILESASTNQTSMYLCASSLGRFDEQFFGPGTRLTVL.

The chain joins TRBV4-2 to TRBJ2-1; D unclear. V was clipped by 5 bases and J by 8 bases, with 10 bases between them. Germline-derived CDR1 and CDR2 are LGHNA and YNFKEQ. The CDR3 length is 12 residues. The CDR3: CASSYQVDEQFF. The CDR3 bases are TGTGCCAGCAGCTACCAGGTTGATGAGCAGTTCTTC.

This clone was seen only once. V is TRBV15 and J is TRBJ2-1; the D gene could be TRBD1 or TRBD2 (5 bases each). V was clipped by 1 base and J by 2 bases, with 9 bases between them. This CDR3 has 15 residues. Germline assignment: CDR1 LNHNV and CDR2 YYDKDF (reference sequence). CDR3 amino acids: CATSRGGGTYNEQFF. As DNA, the CDR3 is TGTGCCACCAGCAGAGGTGGGGGAACCTACAATGAGCAGTTCTTC.

The chain employs TRBV5-4 and TRBJ1-5; D gene ambiguous. This CDR3 is built from 16 residues. Per germline, CDR1 SGHNT and CDR2 YYREEE (reference sequence). Trimming took 2 bases from V and 0 from J, leaving 12 bases between them. The DNA for the CDR3 is TGTGCCAGCAGCTTACTGACGGACTATAGCAATCAGCCCCAGCATTTT. It encodes CASSLLTDYSNQPQHF.

This chain joins TRBV9 and TRBJ1-2, with 9 positions matching TRBD1. This CDR3 contains 12 residues. The ends lost 3 bases at V and 8 bases at J; junction bases unmatched: 2. Germline CDR1 is SGDLS and CDR2 is YYNGEE. Here the CDR3 DNA reads TGTGCCAGCAGCGGGACAGGGGCGGGCTACACCTTC. Its protein product is CASSGTGAGYTF.

To note about this clone: The CDR3 carries no conserved terminal phenylalanine or tryptophan, so it likely arises from a read error. The V and J genes are TRBV6-1 and TRBJ1-1; D is unclear. Germline V CDR1 and CDR2: MNHNS, SASEGT. The ends were cut back, 2 bases at V and 0 bases at J, with 7 bases in the middle. CDR3 length equals 14 residues. The CDR3: CASSERAVNTEAFL. CDR3 coding DNA: TGTGCCAGCAGTGAAAGGGCAGTGAACACTGAAGCTTTCCTT.

The J gene is TRBJ2-5, the V gene TRBV27; D is perhaps TRBD1 (5 bases). Trimming pared 5 bases from V and 1 base from J, leaving 11 bases between. The germline gives CDR1 MNHEY, CDR2 SMNVEV (reference sequence). This CDR3 contains 14 residues. CDR3 loop: CASSPSDSQETQYF. CDR3 coding DNA: TGTGCCAGCAGTCCTTCAGACAGCCAAGAGACCCAGTACTTC.

V and J are TRBV9 and TRBJ1-1; D is unclear. CDR3 length equals 14 residues. The ends were cut back, 0 bases at V and 1 base at J, with 7 bases in the middle. Germline values: CDR1 SGDLS, CDR2 YYNGEE. In nucleotides, the CDR3 is TGTGCCAGCAGCGTAGACGGAGGGAACACTGAAGCTTTCTTT. Translated, it gives CASSVDGGNTEAFF.

The chain has TRBV5-1 and TRBJ2-3; no firm D call. Germline V lookup: CDR1 SGHRS, CDR2 YFSETQ. The CDR3 is 13 residues long. V lost 4 bases and J lost 2, with 8 bases in between. The CDR3 sequence: CASSPGPTDTQYF. In DNA, the CDR3 is TGCGCCAGCAGCCCAGGACCCACAGATACGCAGTATTTT.

This chain links TRBV19 with TRBJ1-5; possible D gene TRBD1, 6 bases. The V end was cut by 3 bases, the J end by 4 bases, with 10 bases between. The length of the CDR3 is 14 residues. Germline CDR1 LNHDA, CDR2 SQIVND (reference sequence). DNA for the CDR3: TGTGCCAGTAGTATGATAGGGGGAAATCAGCCCCAGCATTTT. It codes for CASSMIGGNQPQHF.

The chain combines TRBV7-8 with TRBJ2-1; D not certain. The V end lost 1 base, the J end lost 9 bases, and 13 bases lay between the germline ends. Germline CDR1 is SGHVS and CDR2 is FQNEAQ. The CDR3 totals 14 residues. The CDR3 spells CASSLGARMTEQFF. In DNA form, the CDR3 reads TGTGCCAGCAGCTTAGGGGCACGGATGACTGAGCAGTTCTTC.

The chain links TRBV19 to TRBJ1-2; 8 bases align to TRBD1. Germline V lookup: CDR1 LNHDA, CDR2 SQIVND (reference sequence). The CDR3 extends over 12 amino acids. CDR3 in DNA: TGTGCTGTAAATCAGGGGGCTGGCGGCTACACCTTC. It encodes CAVNQGAGGYTF.

The chain joins TRBV5-6 to TRBJ2-3; D unresolved. The CDR3 is made up of 14 amino acids. The germline V gene encodes CDR1 SGHDT and CDR2 YYEEEE. The germline V and J ends were trimmed by 1 base and 2 bases, with 8 bases remaining between them. CDR3 sequence: CASSLYTYTDTQYF. The DNA for the CDR3 is TGTGCCAGCAGCTTGTATACTTACACAGATACGCAGTATTTT.

The gene calls are TRBV5-1 and TRBJ2-4, with 7 nucleotides matching TRBD1. The CDR3 has 16 amino acids. CDR1 and CDR2 (germline): SGHRS, YFSETQ. V lost 3 bases to trimming and J lost 1 base; unmatched junction nucleotides: 7. As DNA, the CDR3 is TGCGCCAGCAGCTCCCTTGACAGGGACGCCAAAAACATTCAGTACTTC. Encoded protein: CASSSLDRDAKNIQYF.

The chain employs TRBV11-2 and TRBJ2-7; D ambiguous. CDR1 is SGHAT, CDR2 FQNNGV, per germline. V was shortened by 3 bases and J by 2 bases, with 11 bases between the two germline ends. The CDR3 has 14 residues. The CDR3 loop is CASSFDPGTYEQYF. In DNA, the CDR3 is TGTGCCAGCAGCTTCGACCCGGGCACCTACGAGCAGTACTTC.

The chain recombines TRBV7-6 with TRBJ1-1; D ambiguous. Germline CDR1 reads SGHVS; CDR2 reads FNYEAQ. The CDR3 runs to 11 residues. The V and J ends lost 2 bases and 10 bases respectively, with 8 bases between them. The CDR3 sequence: CASSLLGIAFF. The CDR3 DNA follows: TGTGCCAGCAGCTTACTGGGGATAGCTTTCTTT.

The gene calls are TRBV5-6 and TRBJ2-1; D remains unclear. CDR1 and CDR2 from the germline V gene are SGHDT and YYEEEE. V was cut by 0 bases and J by 5 bases, with 3 bases left in between. This CDR3 has 12 residues. This CDR3 is CASSLGDNEQFF. The CDR3 DNA reads as TGTGCCAGCAGCTTGGGGGACAATGAGCAGTTCTTC.

V usage is TRBV7-2 and J usage is TRBJ2-3; tentatively, D is TRBD2 (5 bases). The CDR3 covers 15 residues. Looked up from germline, CDR1 is SGHTA and CDR2 is FQGNSA. V lost 0 bases, J lost 2 bases, and 9 bases lay in between. CDR3 loop: CASSLAGRFTDTQYF. DNA for the CDR3: TGTGCCAGCAGCTTAGCGGGGAGATTCACAGATACGCAGTATTTT.

This clone was recorded once. The CDR3 reads CAWSPGTGGTEAFF. The CDR3 DNA sequence: TGTGCCTGGAGTCCTGGGACAGGGGGCACTGAAGCTTTCTTT. The V and J genes are TRBV30 and TRBJ1-1; TRBD1 matches 11 bases. Germline V CDR1 and CDR2: GTSNPN, SVGIG (reference sequence). The CDR3 is 14 amino acids. V was pared by 2 bases and J by 4 bases, with 3 bases of the junction left unmatched.

The chain combines TRBV27 with TRBJ2-5; 7 nucleotides match TRBD1. This CDR3 spans 15 amino acids. The germline gives CDR1 MNHEY, CDR2 SMNVEV (reference sequence). V gave up 1 base and J gave up 4 bases; unmatched junction bases: 6. The CDR3 bases are TGTGCCAGCAGTTTATTTTCGGGACAGCTAGAGACCCAGTACTTC. Amino acids: CASSLFSGQLETQYF.

This sequence joins TRBV9 and TRBJ2-3; D perhaps matches TRBD1 (5 bases). CDR1 and CDR2 from the germline V gene are SGDLS and YYNGEE. Trimming stripped 3 bases from V and 4 bases from J, with 12 bases between. The CDR3 totals 14 residues. DNA for the CDR3: TGTGCCAGCAGCGCCCCCTTAGGGGCAGATACGCAGTATTTT. It encodes CASSAPLGADTQYF.

This clone was observed a handful of times. The chain recombines TRBV6-5 with TRBJ2-1; TRBD2 is a possible D gene (6 bases). The germline gives CDR1 MNHEY, CDR2 SVGAGI. The length of the CDR3 is 12 residues. V lost 8 bases to trimming and J lost 10 bases, with 15 bases between them. Here the CDR3 reads CASGPGGGEQFF. The CDR3 DNA follows: TGTGCCAGCGGTCCCGGGGGAGGCGAGCAGTTCTTC.

This chain connects TRBV6-1 to TRBJ2-1; TRBD1 might be the D (5 bases). Germline V gives CDR1 MNHNS, CDR2 SASEGT. This CDR3 contains 16 residues. Trimming removed 1 base at V and 9 bases at J, with 19 bases between. The CDR3 protein is CASSEGSPWGRFEQFF. As DNA, the CDR3 is TGTGCCAGCAGTGAAGGGTCGCCTTGGGGCCGCTTTGAGCAGTTCTTC.

The chain joins TRBV10-3 to TRBJ1-6, with TRBD1 as a possible D gene (5 bases). Germline V gene data show CDR1 as ENHRY and CDR2 as SYGVKD. V lost 1 base to trimming and J lost 7 bases, with 11 bases between them. CDR3 length: 15 residues. DNA of the CDR3: TGTGCCATCAGTGAGTTCAGGGAGGGGAATTCACCCCTCCACTTT. Its protein product is CAISEFREGNSPLHF.

V gene TRBV13 combines with J gene TRBJ2-7, with 9 bases aligning to TRBD1. Looked up from germline, CDR1 is PRHDT and CDR2 is FYEKMQ (reference sequence). V shed 5 bases and J 3 bases; nucleotides not matched to a gene: 5. This CDR3 comprises 14 residues. In nucleotides, the CDR3 is TGTGCCAGCAGCCGACGACAGGGGGACTACGAGCAGTACTTC. It yields the protein CASSRRQGDYEQYF.

The chain uses TRBV13 and TRBJ1-6; weak D call: TRBD1 (5 bases). Germline values: CDR1 PRHDT, CDR2 FYEKMQ (reference sequence). Trimming shortened V by 0 bases and J by 5 bases, and 23 bases separated the two germline ends. The length of the CDR3 is 20 residues. The CDR3 region is CASSLGARFSPGPNNSPLHF. Written as DNA, the CDR3 is TGTGCCAGCAGCTTAGGGGCCCGCTTTTCACCGGGACCAAATAATTCACCCCTCCACTTT.

This clone appeared a few times. V usage is TRBV7-9 and J usage is TRBJ1-1; 11 nucleotides align to TRBD1. This CDR3 comprises 16 residues. Per the germline V gene, CDR1 is SEHNR and CDR2 is FQNEAQ (reference sequence). Unmatched junction bases numbered 11, after V lost 8 bases and J lost 3 bases. This CDR3 reads CASEGTPGQGDTEAFF. Here the CDR3 DNA reads TGTGCCAGCGAGGGGACCCCGGGACAGGGGGACACTGAAGCTTTCTTT.